The 20 T cell receptor beta chains listed next were all sequenced from one sample in a study of blood T cell repertoires in COVID-19. The data were produced by immunoSEQ multiplex PCR, yet TCRdb's version contains in-frame clones alone and is incomplete. This table holds roughly 280,000 clones, roughly nine tenths found once. The sequenced sample consisted of peripheral blood. These receptors originate from a man in his forties with active or convalescent COVID-19.

CDR3 DNA: TGTGCCAGCAGTGAACCTAGCGGGCCCGGGGAGACCCAGTACTTC. Protein product: CASSEPSGPGETQYF. This chain uses TRBV25-1 with TRBJ2-5, with 8 bases matching TRBD2. The J segment lost 5 bases and the V segment lost 2 bases, leaving 7 bases of the junction unmatched. Per the germline V gene, CDR1 is MGHDK and CDR2 is SYGVNS. The CDR3 length is 15 residues. Using reference TRBV25-1 and TRBJ2-5 for the parts outside the CDR3, the full variable domain is EADIYQTPRYLVIGTGKKITLECSQTMGHDKMYWYQQDPGMELHLIHYSYGVNSTEKGDLSSESTVSRIRTEHFPLTLESARPSHTSQYLCASSEPSGPGETQYFGPGTRLLVL.

The chain carries TRBV27 and TRBJ1-2; a possible D gene is TRBD1 (5 bases). V was trimmed by 5 bases and J by 8 bases, leaving 18 bases between them. The germline V gene encodes CDR1 MNHEY and CDR2 SMNVEV (reference sequence). The CDR3 consists of 14 residues. CDR3 nucleotide sequence: TGTGCCAGCAGTGAGACAGCGCTCGAAAGGGGCTACACCTTC. It translates to CASSETALERGYTF.

The J gene is TRBJ2-3, the V gene TRBV28; D may be TRBD2 (6 bases). The CDR3 extends over 14 amino acids. Trimming left V 11 bases short and J 2 bases short, with 17 bases between. Per germline, CDR1 MDHEN and CDR2 SYDVKM. The CDR3 here is CAGTREDSTDTQYF. The CDR3 coding sequence is TGTGCCGGTACGAGGGAGGATTCCACAGATACGCAGTATTTT.

The CDR3 loop reads CASSERRQFYNSPLHF. In DNA, the CDR3 is TGTGCCAGCAGTGAGAGGAGGCAGTTCTATAATTCACCCCTCCACTTT. This rearrangement joins TRBV2 to TRBJ1-6, with D unclear. Germline values: CDR1 SNHLY, CDR2 FYNNEI. V lost 3 bases and J 3 bases, leaving 12 bases between the germline ends. This CDR3 contains 16 residues.

The chain joins TRBV28 to TRBJ2-5, with 8 bases that match TRBD1. The CDR3 loop spans 15 amino acids. The J segment lost 5 bases and the V segment lost 6 bases, leaving 11 bases of the junction unmatched. Germline V lookup: CDR1 MDHEN, CDR2 SYDVKM. The CDR3 spells CASRPGGGRLETQYF. The CDR3, as DNA: TGTGCCAGCAGACCAGGGGGCGGTAGGCTGGAGACCCAGTACTTC.

This chain connects TRBV5-4 to TRBJ2-3; 11 bases line up with TRBD2. Germline CDR1 is SGHNT and CDR2 is YYREEE (reference sequence). The CDR3 sequence is 16 residues long. The V gene end was trimmed by 3 bases and the J gene end by 7 bases; junction bases not matched to a gene: 10. CDR3 region: CASSYKGLAETNTQYF. The DNA for the CDR3 is TGTGCCAGCAGCTATAAGGGACTAGCGGAAACCAATACGCAGTATTTT.

This chain links TRBV25-1 with TRBJ2-2; possible D gene TRBD1, 5 bases. Germline CDR1 reads MGHDK; CDR2 reads SYGVNS. The CDR3 runs to 15 residues. V lost 4 bases to trimming and J lost 0 bases, with 9 bases between them. The CDR3 sequence: CASSVDNSNTGELFF. CDR3 DNA sequence: TGTGCCAGCAGTGTGGACAATTCGAACACCGGGGAGCTGTTTTTT.

The V gene is TRBV19, the J gene TRBJ2-2; no firm D call. CDR3 length: 14 residues. V gave up 7 bases and J gave up 1 base, with 10 bases separating them. Germline loops: CDR1 LNHDA, CDR2 SQIVND (reference sequence). This chain's CDR3 is CASKEKRNTGELFF. CDR3 DNA sequence: TGTGCCAGTAAGGAGAAGAGGAACACCGGGGAGCTGTTTTTT.

This CDR3 is CATSREERANTGELFF. The DNA of the CDR3 is TGTGCCACCAGCAGAGAGGAGAGGGCGAACACCGGGGAGCTGTTTTTT. V usage is TRBV15 and J usage is TRBJ2-2; a possible D gene is TRBD2 (5 bases). This CDR3 spans 16 amino acids. Germline V lookup: CDR1 LNHNV, CDR2 YYDKDF (reference sequence). The V gene lost 0 bases and the J gene lost 0 bases, with 8 bases spanning the gap.

The CDR3 region is CSVDSQGLSNYGYTF. CDR3 coding DNA: TGCAGCGTTGACTCCCAGGGTCTCTCAAACTATGGCTACACCTTC. The V gene is TRBV29-1, the J gene TRBJ1-2; weak D call: TRBD1 (5 bases). V lost 3 bases and J lost 2, with 16 bases in between. The CDR3 has 15 residues. Germline V gives CDR1 SQVTM, CDR2 ANQGSEA.

In this sample, this clone turned up once. This chain connects TRBV2 to TRBJ2-5, with 8 bases identical to TRBD1. Germline V lookup: CDR1 SNHLY, CDR2 FYNNEI. Trimming removed 5 bases from V and 2 bases from J; junction bases left unmatched: 4. The CDR3 is 14 residues long. The CDR3 DNA reads TGTGCCAGCAGTTACCGGGACAGGCAAGAGACCCAGTACTTC. Translating it yields CASSYRDRQETQYF.

This clone was recorded only once. The rearrangement joins TRBV7-9 to TRBJ2-7, with D perhaps matching TRBD2 (5 bases). The CDR3 covers 14 residues. The V gene's germline CDR1 is SEHNR and CDR2 FQNEAQ (reference sequence). V was pared by 3 bases and J by 2 bases, with 11 bases between. In DNA, the CDR3 is TGTGCCAGCAGCTTTCAACTCGGGACCTACGAGCAGTACTTC. Residues: CASSFQLGTYEQYF.

This clone came up once. The chain has TRBV4-2 and TRBJ1-5; 8 bases fit TRBD1. The germline V gene has CDR1 LGHNA and CDR2 YNFKEQ. V dropped 4 bases and J dropped 2; count of bases not matched to a gene: 7. CDR3 length: 16 amino acids. The CDR3 coding sequence is TGTGCCAGCAGCCCTACGACAGGGGAGGGCAATCAGCCCCAGCATTTT. Translation: CASSPTTGEGNQPQHF.

The gene calls are TRBV4-1 and TRBJ1-1; maybe TRBD1 (5 bases). The CDR3 has 16 residues. V was shortened by 4 bases and J by 1 base, with 16 bases between the two germline ends. CDR1 is MGHRA and CDR2 is YSYEKL in the germline V gene. Written as DNA, the CDR3 is TGCGCCAGCAGCCCCGGGCCGGGACTGACGAACACTGAAGCTTTCTTT. It yields the protein CASSPGPGLTNTEAFF.

The chain couples TRBV6-5 to TRBJ2-4; TRBD1 matches 9 bases. This CDR3 is 14 amino acids long. The junction had 8 bases not matched to a gene; V was cut back by 7 bases and J by 7 bases. Per the germline V gene, CDR1 is MNHEY and CDR2 is SVGAGI. The CDR3 region is CASIRTGDLNIQYF. CDR3 bases: TGTGCCAGCATTCGGACAGGGGATTTGAACATTCAGTACTTC.

The rearrangement joins TRBV7-2 to TRBJ2-7; D is perhaps TRBD1 (6 bases). Germline CDR1 SGHTA, CDR2 FQGNSA. Between the trimmed V and J ends, which lost 5 bases and 0 bases, there was a span of 14 bases. There are 15 residues in the CDR3. The chain's CDR3 is CASSPRTGPSYEQYF. As DNA, the CDR3 is TGTGCCAGCAGCCCGAGAACAGGGCCCTCCTACGAGCAGTACTTC.

The CDR3 here is CASSHTPTTSGGGNEQFF. The CDR3 DNA reads as TGCGCCAGCAGCCATACTCCGACGACTAGCGGGGGGGGAAATGAGCAGTTCTTC. V is TRBV4-1 and J is TRBJ2-1; TRBD2 matches 14 bases. The CDR3 sequence is 18 residues long. The germline V gene encodes CDR1 MGHRA and CDR2 YSYEKL. The V gene end was trimmed by 3 bases and the J gene end by 7 bases; junction bases not matched to a gene: 11.

The chain links TRBV7-9 to TRBJ1-5; D is uncertain. The length of the CDR3 is 12 residues. Trimming stripped 1 base from V and 11 bases from J, with 9 bases between. Germline V CDR1 and CDR2: SEHNR, FQNEAQ (reference sequence). CDR3: CASSLEQRAQHF. Here the CDR3 DNA reads TGTGCCAGCAGCTTAGAACAGAGGGCCCAGCATTTT.

The CDR3 region has the DNA TGTGCCACCAGCAGCGAAGGGGGTGTCAGGATTGAGCAGTTCTTC. Its protein product is CATSSEGGVRIEQFF. The chain links TRBV15 to TRBJ2-1; tentatively, D is TRBD1 (6 bases). The CDR3 sequence is 15 residues long. Trimming cost V 3 bases and J 9 bases, with 18 bases left between them. Looked up from germline, CDR1 is LNHNV and CDR2 is YYDKDF (reference sequence).

The chain is built from TRBV28 and TRBJ1-2; D is perhaps TRBD1 (5 bases). The length of the CDR3 is 12 residues. V was pared by 7 bases and J by 4 bases, with 10 bases between. Looked up from germline, CDR1 is MDHEN and CDR2 is SYDVKM. CDR3 sequence reads: CASTQGGYGYTF. The CDR3 DNA follows: TGTGCCAGCACCCAGGGAGGCTATGGCTACACCTTC.